The source of this TCR beta chain is a study of cytomegalovirus exposure and HLA in healthy donors. Study-wide results and caveats: Earlier analysis looked at TCR beta V segments, and most were productive about 90% or about 30% of the time. CMV serostatus stood as the only immune exposure information on hand. Associated with HLA alleles at 0.05 false discovery rate in a later analysis were 15,000 to 20,000 TCR beta sequences.

CDR3 size: 18 residues. CDR1 is KGHSH, CDR2 LQKENI, per germline. J was trimmed by 5 bases and V by 5 bases; bases with no gene match: 12. This clone was seen a few times. Its cognate antigen is unknown. A multiplex PCR was run with 60 Vbeta primers and 13 Jbeta primers. Measured with immunoSEQ multiplex PCR; TCRdb has only the in-frame clones, and not every one. The profile shows over 65,000 clones, around 79% of them singletons. The J gene is TRBJ2-7, the V gene TRBV18; 16 bases fit TRBD2. The specimen sequenced was PBMCs. This TCR was recovered from a woman aged 40 to 50 in good health and CMV-seropositive. The CDR3 bases are TGTGCCAGCTCAGCCCCGGGACTAGCGGGAGGGGAGTCCCACGAGCAGTACTTC. Amino acid sequence: CASSAPGLAGGESHEQYF.